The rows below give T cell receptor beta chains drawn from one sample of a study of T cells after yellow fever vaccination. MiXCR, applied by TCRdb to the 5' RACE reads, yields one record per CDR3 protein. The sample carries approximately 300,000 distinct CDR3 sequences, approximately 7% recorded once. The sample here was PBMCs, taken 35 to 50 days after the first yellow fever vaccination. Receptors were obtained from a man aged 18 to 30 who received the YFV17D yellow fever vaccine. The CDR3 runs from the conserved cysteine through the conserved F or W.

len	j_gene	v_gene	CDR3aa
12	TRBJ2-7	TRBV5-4	CASSIDGREQYF
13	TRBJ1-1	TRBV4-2	CASSQEPGVEGFF
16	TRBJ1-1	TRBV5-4	CASSFGGVLMNTEAFF
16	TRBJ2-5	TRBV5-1	CASSIGTGGLVETQYF
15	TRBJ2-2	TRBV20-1	CSAPDRSANTGELFF
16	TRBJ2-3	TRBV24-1	CATSDSGELSTDTQYF
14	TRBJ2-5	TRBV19	CASSTGSLIETQYF
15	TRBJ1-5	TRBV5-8	CASSLEESGNQPQHF
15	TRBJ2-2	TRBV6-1	CASSLSRGGTGELFF
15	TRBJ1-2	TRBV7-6	CASSQSRKGVNGYTF
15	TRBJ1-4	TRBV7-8	CASSRTRRQVEKLFF
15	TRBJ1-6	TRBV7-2	CASIWEGGYNSPLHF
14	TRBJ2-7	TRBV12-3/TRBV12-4	CASSLGTISYEQYF
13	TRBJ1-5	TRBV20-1	CSARQGFIQPQHF
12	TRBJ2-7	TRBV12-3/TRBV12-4	CASSYRGYEQYF
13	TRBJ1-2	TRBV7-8	CASSPSKEVGYTF
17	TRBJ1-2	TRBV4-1	CASSQHKAGTANYGYTF
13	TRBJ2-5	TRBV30	CAWSVREGETQYF
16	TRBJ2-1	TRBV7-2	CASSFSGGTGTNEQFF
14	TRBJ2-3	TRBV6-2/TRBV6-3	CASKRPPLLDTQYF
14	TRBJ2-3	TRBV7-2	CASSPVGSTDTQYF
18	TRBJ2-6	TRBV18	CASSFTGTVFPGANVLTF
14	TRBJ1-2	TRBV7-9	CASSPPGGDYGYTF
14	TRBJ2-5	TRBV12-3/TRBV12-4	CASRRDRASETQYF
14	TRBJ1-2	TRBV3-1	CASSLGRAWYGYTF
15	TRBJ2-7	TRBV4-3	CASSQWGQVAYEQYF
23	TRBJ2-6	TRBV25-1	CASSEYQQRGWTGEEAGANVLTF
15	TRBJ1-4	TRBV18	CASSPGGRSNEKLFF
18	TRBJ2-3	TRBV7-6	CASSLDPPSLLRVDTQYF